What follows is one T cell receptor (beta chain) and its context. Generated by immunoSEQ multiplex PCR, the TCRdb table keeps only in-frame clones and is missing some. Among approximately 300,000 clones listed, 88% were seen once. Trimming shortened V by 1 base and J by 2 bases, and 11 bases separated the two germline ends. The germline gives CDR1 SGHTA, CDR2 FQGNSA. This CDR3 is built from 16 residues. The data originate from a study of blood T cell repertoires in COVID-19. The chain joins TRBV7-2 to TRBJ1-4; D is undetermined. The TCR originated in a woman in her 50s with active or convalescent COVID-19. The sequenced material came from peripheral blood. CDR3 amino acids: CASSLERGLTNEKLFF. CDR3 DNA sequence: TGTGCCAGCAGCTTAGAGCGGGGATTGACTAATGAAAAACTGTTTTTT.